Listed below are T cell receptor beta chains from one sample, sequenced in a study of technical replicates of blood from a few donors. Sequencing was performed with immunoSEQ multiplex PCR; in TCRdb, only in-frame clones are kept and a portion is missing. The table shows 55,000 to 70,000 clones, with 70% to 90% occurring only once. The sequenced sample was PBMCs. The receptor source for this set is a human donor in good health. Some clones in this sample may be carry-over from other donors' samples. Each CDR3 is given with its conserved first and last residue. The D gene is left open where the match is weak. Rows may omit the clone size; those that give it use once, few, many or a size class.

cdr3_nt,cdr3_aa,v_call,clone_size,j_call,cdr3_length,d_call
TGTGCCAGCAGACGACAGGGGATGGACACTGAAGCTTTCTTT,CASRRQGMDTEAFF,TRBV6-5,-,TRBJ1-1,14,TRBD1
TGTGCCAGTAGAGTAGTACAGTCTGGGACTGAAGCTTTCTTT,CASRVVQSGTEAFF,TRBV19,once,TRBJ1-1,14,-
TGTGCCAGCAGGGATACCTACAGGGGGCGCGGAAACACCATATATTTT,CASRDTYRGRGNTIYF,TRBV13,-,TRBJ1-3,16,TRBD1
TGTGCCAGTACCCGTCCAGGGCGGGGGGAAAAACTGTTTTTT,CASTRPGRGEKLFF,TRBV19,-,TRBJ1-4,14,-
TGTGCCAGCAGTGAATATGCTAGCGGGAGGTTCCTTGAGCAGTTCTTC,CASSEYASGRFLEQFF,TRBV25-1,-,TRBJ2-1,16,TRBD2
TGTGCCAGCAGATTAGATTCAGGGCTTGGCACTGAAGCTTTCTTT,CASRLDSGLGTEAFF,TRBV6-1,few,TRBJ1-1,15,-
TGTGCCAGCAGTGCGCGGGGGGGCTACAATGAGCAGTTCTTC,CASSARGGYNEQFF,TRBV2,once,TRBJ2-1,14,TRBD2
TGCAGCGTTAAAGGACTAGCGGGCAAATACGAGCAGTACTTC,CSVKGLAGKYEQYF,TRBV29-1,-,TRBJ2-7,14,TRBD2
TGTGCCATCAGTGAACAGGGGTCATACGAGCAGTACTTC,CAISEQGSYEQYF,TRBV10-3,-,TRBJ2-7,13,TRBD1
TGTGCCAGCAGCCCTTCAGCACAGGTTCCCTACGAGCAGTACTTC,CASSPSAQVPYEQYF,TRBV7-6,-,TRBJ2-7,15,-
TGTGCCAGTAGTTTCGGGACATCTCAGGGTCAGCCCCAGCATTTT,CASSFGTSQGQPQHF,TRBV19,-,TRBJ1-5,15,-
TGTGCCAGCAGGGGAGCGCTGAGCGGGGGAGACAATGAGCAGTTCTTC,CASRGALSGGDNEQFF,TRBV2,once,TRBJ2-1,16,TRBD2
TGTGCCAGCAGCTCGGGGCTAGGCAGGGGGACTGAAGCTTTCTTT,CASSSGLGRGTEAFF,TRBV7-6,-,TRBJ1-1,15,TRBD1
TGTGCCAGTAGTATGGGGGCAGGGTCCTACGAGCAGTACTTC,CASSMGAGSYEQYF,TRBV19,few,TRBJ2-7,14,-
TGTGCCAGCTCACGCTTCGGGGGGGCCTACGAGCAGTACTTC,CASSRFGGAYEQYF,TRBV18,once,TRBJ2-7,14,TRBD2
TGTGCCAGCTTGGACACCCCTCCGTACGATGAAGCTTTCTTT,CASLDTPPYDEAFF,TRBV6-1,-,TRBJ1-1,14,-
TGTGCCAGCAGCACCAGGACTAGCGGGATAGGCGAGACCCAGTACTTC,CASSTRTSGIGETQYF,TRBV7-9,-,TRBJ2-5,16,TRBD2
TGTGCCAGCAGCGTAGGGCAGGCAGATACGCAGTATTTT,CASSVGQADTQYF,TRBV9,-,TRBJ2-3,13,-
TGTGCCAGCAGCTTAGACAGGGTACACAATGAGCAGTTCTTC,CASSLDRVHNEQFF,TRBV7-6,-,TRBJ2-1,14,-
TGTGCCAGCAGTTCGTACGAGCAGTACTTC,CASSSYEQYF,TRBV27,-,TRBJ2-7,10,-
TGTGCCAGCAGCCGACAGGGGACGACCTACGAGCAGTACTTC,CASSRQGTTYEQYF,TRBV6-6,-,TRBJ2-7,14,TRBD1